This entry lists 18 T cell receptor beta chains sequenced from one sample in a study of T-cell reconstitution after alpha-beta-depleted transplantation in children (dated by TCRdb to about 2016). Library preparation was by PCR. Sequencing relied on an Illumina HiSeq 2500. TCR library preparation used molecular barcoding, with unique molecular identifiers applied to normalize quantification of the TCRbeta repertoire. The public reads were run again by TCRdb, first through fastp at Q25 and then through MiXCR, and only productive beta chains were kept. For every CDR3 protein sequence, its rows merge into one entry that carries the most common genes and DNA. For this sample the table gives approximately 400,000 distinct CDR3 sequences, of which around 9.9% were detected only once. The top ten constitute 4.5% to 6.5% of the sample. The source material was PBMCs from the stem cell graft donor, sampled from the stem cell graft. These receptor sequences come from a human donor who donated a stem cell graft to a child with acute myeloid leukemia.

CDR3 DNA sequence: TGTGCCAGCGAGGCGGGAGGGCCCTATGAGCAGTTCTTC. This translates into CASEAGGPYEQFF. V and J are TRBV6-2 or TRBV6-3 and TRBJ2-1; 9 bases are shared with TRBD2. This CDR3 comprises 13 residues. The V gene's germline CDR1 is MNHEY and CDR2 SVGEGT. V trimming: 8 bases; J trimming: 8 bases; junction bases outside the gene matches: 7.

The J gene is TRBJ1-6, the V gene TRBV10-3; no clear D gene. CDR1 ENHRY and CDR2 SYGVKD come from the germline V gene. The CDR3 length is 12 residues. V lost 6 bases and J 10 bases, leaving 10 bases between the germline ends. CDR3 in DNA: TGTGCCATCAGGGCGGACCTCTCACCCCTCCACTTT. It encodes CAIRADLSPLHF.

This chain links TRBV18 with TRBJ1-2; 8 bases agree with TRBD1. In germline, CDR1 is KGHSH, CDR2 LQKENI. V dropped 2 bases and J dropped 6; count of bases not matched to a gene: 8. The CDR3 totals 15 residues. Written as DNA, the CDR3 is TGTGCCAGCTCACCAGCACAGGGGGTAGTTAATGGCTACACCTTC. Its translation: CASSPAQGVVNGYTF.

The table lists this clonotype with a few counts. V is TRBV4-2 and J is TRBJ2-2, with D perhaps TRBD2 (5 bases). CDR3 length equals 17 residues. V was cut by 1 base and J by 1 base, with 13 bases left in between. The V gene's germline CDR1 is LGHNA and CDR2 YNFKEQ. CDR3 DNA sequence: TGTGCCAGCAGCCAAGCGTCGCTAGCAATGAACACCGGGGAGCTGTTTTTT. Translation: CASSQASLAMNTGELFF.

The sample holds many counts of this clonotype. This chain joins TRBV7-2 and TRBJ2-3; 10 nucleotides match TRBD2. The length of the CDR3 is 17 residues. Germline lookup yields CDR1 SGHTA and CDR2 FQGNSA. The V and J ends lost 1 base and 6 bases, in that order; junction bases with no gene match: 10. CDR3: CASSLVPAGGPGDTQYF. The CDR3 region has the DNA TGTGCCAGCAGCTTAGTCCCAGCGGGAGGGCCGGGGGATACGCAGTATTTT.

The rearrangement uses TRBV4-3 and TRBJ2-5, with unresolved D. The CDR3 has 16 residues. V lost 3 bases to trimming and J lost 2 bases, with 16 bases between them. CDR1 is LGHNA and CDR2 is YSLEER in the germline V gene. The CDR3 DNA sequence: TGCGCCAGCAGCCAGACCTTACGGAAAAGACAAGAGACCCAGTACTTC. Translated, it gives CASSQTLRKRQETQYF.

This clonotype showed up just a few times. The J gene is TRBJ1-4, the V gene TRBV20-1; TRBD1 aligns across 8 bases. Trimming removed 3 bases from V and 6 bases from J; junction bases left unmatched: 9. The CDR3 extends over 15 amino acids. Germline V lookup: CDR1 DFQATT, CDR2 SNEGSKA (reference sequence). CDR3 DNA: TGCAGTGCTAGGGTTTCGACAGGGGTTGATGAAAAACTGTTTTTT. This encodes CSARVSTGVDEKLFF.

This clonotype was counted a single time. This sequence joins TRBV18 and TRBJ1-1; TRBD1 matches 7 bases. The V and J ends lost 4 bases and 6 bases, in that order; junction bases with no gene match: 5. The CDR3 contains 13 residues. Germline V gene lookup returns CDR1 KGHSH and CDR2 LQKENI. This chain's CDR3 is CASSRSGGAEAFF. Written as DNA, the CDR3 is TGTGCCAGCTCACGTTCAGGGGGGGCTGAAGCTTTCTTT. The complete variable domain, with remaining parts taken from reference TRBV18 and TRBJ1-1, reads NAGVMQNPRHLVRRRGQEARLRCSPMKGHSHVYWYRQLPEEGLKFMVYLQKENIIDESGMPKERFSAEFPKEGPSILRIQQVVRGDSAAYFCASSRSGGAEAFFGQGTRLTVV.

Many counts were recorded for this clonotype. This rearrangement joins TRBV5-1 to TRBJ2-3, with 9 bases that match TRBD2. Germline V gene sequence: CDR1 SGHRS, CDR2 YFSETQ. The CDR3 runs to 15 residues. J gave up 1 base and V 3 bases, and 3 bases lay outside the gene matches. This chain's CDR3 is CASSYIAGGTDTQYF. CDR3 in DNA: TGCGCCAGCAGCTACATAGCGGGAGGCACAGATACGCAGTATTTT.

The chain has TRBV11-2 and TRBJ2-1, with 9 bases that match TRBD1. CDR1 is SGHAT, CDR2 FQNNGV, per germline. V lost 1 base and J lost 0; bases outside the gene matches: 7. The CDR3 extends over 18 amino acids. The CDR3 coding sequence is TGTGCCAGCAGCTTAGGAACAGGGGGCCTGAGCTCCTACAATGAGCAGTTCTTC. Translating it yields CASSLGTGGLSSYNEQFF.

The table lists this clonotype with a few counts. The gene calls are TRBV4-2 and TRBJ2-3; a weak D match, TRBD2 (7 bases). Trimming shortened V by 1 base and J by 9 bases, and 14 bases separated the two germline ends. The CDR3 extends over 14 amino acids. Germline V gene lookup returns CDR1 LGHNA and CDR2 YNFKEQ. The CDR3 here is CASSQGGGGTTQYF. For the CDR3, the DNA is TGTGCCAGCAGCCAAGGAGGGGGAGGGACCACGCAGTATTTT.

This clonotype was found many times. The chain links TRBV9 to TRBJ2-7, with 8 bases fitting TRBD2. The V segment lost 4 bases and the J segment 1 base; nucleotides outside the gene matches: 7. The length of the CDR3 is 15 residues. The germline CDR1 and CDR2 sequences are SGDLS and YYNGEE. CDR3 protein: CASSRGLAGSYEQYF. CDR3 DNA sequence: TGTGCCAGCAGCCGAGGACTAGCAGGTTCCTACGAGCAGTACTTC.

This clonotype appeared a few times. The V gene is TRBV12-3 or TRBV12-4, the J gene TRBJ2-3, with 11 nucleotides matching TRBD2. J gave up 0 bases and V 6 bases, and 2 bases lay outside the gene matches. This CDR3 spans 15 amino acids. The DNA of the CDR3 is TGTGCCAGCAGGAGACTAGCGGGGAGCACAGATACGCAGTATTTT. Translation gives CASRRLAGSTDTQYF.

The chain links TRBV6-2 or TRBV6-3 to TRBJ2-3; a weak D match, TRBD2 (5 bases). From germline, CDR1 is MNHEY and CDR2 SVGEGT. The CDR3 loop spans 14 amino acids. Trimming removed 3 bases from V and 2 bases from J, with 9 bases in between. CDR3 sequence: CASSYEGDTDTQYF. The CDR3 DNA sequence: TGTGCCAGCAGTTATGAGGGAGACACAGATACGCAGTATTTT.

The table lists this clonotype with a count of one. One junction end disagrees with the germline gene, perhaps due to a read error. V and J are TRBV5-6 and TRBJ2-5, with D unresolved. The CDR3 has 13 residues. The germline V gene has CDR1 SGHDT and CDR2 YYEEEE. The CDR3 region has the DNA TGTGCCATCAGCTTGGGCCCCACAGAGACCCAGTACTTC. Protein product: CAISLGPTETQYF.

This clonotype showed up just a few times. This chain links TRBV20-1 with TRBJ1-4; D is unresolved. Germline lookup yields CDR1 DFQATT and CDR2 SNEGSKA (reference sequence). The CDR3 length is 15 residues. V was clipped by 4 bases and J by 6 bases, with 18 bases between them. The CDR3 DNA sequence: TGCAGTGCTAAGGATGCGAGGGTCGGGGATGAAAAACTGTTTTTT. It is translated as CSAKDARVGDEKLFF.

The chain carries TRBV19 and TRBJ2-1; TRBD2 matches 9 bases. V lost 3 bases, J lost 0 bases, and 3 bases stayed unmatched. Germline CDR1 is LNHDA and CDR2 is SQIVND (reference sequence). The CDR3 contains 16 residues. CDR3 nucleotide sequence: TGTGCCAGTAGTATCCCGACTAGCGGCTCCTACAATGAGCAGTTCTTC. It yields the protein CASSIPTSGSYNEQFF.

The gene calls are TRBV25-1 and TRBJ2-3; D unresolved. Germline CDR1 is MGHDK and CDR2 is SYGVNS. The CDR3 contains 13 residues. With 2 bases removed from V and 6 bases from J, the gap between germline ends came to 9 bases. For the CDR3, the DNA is TGTGCCAGCAGTGAAGCTCCTTCGGATACGCAGTATTTT. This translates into CASSEAPSDTQYF.